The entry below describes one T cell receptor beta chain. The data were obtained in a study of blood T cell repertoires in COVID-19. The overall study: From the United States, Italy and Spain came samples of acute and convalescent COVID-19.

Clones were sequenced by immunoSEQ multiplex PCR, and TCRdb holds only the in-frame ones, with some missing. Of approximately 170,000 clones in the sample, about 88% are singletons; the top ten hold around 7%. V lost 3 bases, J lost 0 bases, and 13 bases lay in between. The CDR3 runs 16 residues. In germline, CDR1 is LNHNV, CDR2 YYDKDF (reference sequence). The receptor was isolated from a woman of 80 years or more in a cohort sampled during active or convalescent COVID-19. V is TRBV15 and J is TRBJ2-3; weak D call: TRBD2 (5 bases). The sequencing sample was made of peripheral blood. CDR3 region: CATSRSPRESTDTQYF. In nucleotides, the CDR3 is TGTGCCACCAGCAGGTCCCCCCGGGAAAGCACAGATACGCAGTATTTT.